Below, 24 T cell receptor beta chains from the same sample are listed, as sequenced in a study of blood T cells in healthy people across ages. Together with a sample-barcoded 5' primer, a J-beta primer mix was included in a second PCR lasting 7 to 11 cycles. TCRdb re-called the 5' RACE reads with MiXCR, one entry per CDR3 protein. The repertoire holds 750,000 to 950,000 distinct CDR3 sequences, with 25% to 35% as singletons. These data also formed part of another study, on T cells of mothers and their children.

Specimen: blood. These receptor sequences come from a woman in her thirties or forties in good health.

This chain uses TRBV7-2 with TRBJ2-3, with 11 bases identical to TRBD2. The junction had 5 bases not matched to a gene; V was cut back by 5 bases and J by 1 base. The CDR3 has 16 residues. Looked up from germline, CDR1 is SGHTA and CDR2 is FQGNSA. In DNA form, the CDR3 reads TGTGCCAGCAGCCGACTAGCGGGGCTGGGCACAGATACGCAGTATTTT. It codes for CASSRLAGLGTDTQYF.

This clonotype appeared a few times. The CDR3 loop reads CANRGQVLSNEQFF. CDR3 sequence (DNA): TGTGCCAACCGGGGACAAGTCCTTTCCAATGAGCAGTTCTTC. The rearrangement uses TRBV14 and TRBJ2-1; weak D call: TRBD1 (6 bases). V dropped 10 bases and J dropped 6 bases, with 19 bases sitting between them. CDR3 length: 14 residues. Germline V CDR1 and CDR2: SGHDN, FVKESK.

The V and J genes are TRBV30 and TRBJ2-1; 10 positions agree with TRBD1. This CDR3 comprises 14 residues. In germline, CDR1 is GTSNPN, CDR2 SVGIG (reference sequence). Germline trimming cut 5 bases from V and 7 bases from J; bases unmatched to any gene: 8. The CDR3 sequence: CAWLTGGYSNEQFF. The CDR3 bases are TGTGCCTGGCTGACAGGGGGCTACTCGAATGAGCAGTTCTTC.

V is TRBV28 and J is TRBJ2-3; D perhaps matches TRBD1 (5 bases). Trimming took 3 bases from V and 0 from J, leaving 16 bases between them. The CDR3 runs to 17 residues. CDR1 and CDR2 from the germline V gene are MDHEN and SYDVKM. The CDR3 loop is CASSFPTPDRSTDTQYF. The CDR3 DNA reads as TGTGCCAGCAGTTTTCCGACGCCCGACAGAAGCACAGATACGCAGTATTTT.

Of note for this clonotype: A much larger clone is a single base away; this may be a read error. The chain employs TRBV7-2 and TRBJ2-5, with D perhaps matching TRBD2 (5 bases). V was trimmed by 1 base and J by 13 bases, leaving 13 bases between them. This CDR3 spans 12 amino acids. CDR1 is SGHTA and CDR2 is FQGNSA in the germline V gene. The CDR3 is CASSLEVGVRYF. Here the CDR3 DNA reads TGTGCCAGCAGCTTAGAAGTCGGGGTAAGGTACTTC.

The rearrangement joins TRBV20-1 to TRBJ1-1; D remains unclear. V lost 3 bases to trimming and J lost 0 bases, with 11 bases between them. CDR1 and CDR2 from the germline V gene are DFQATT and SNEGSKA (reference sequence). The CDR3 sequence is 14 residues long. The CDR3 reads CSARKGGMNTEAFF. In DNA form, the CDR3 reads TGCAGTGCTAGGAAGGGAGGGATGAACACTGAAGCTTTCTTT.

This rearrangement joins TRBV5-4 to TRBJ2-1, with D possibly being TRBD2 (5 bases). CDR3 size: 15 residues. The germline CDR1 and CDR2 sequences are SGHNT and YYREEE (reference sequence). The V end was cut by 4 bases, the J end by 2 bases, with 13 bases between. In nucleotides, the CDR3 is TGTGCCAGCAGCCACCGACTACACCCCTACAATGAGCAGTTCTTC. Translated, it gives CASSHRLHPYNEQFF.

This clonotype was observed at least ten times. The chain has TRBV27 and TRBJ2-7; D may be TRBD1 (5 bases). V lost 4 bases and J lost 4, with 14 bases in between. The CDR3 sequence is 14 residues long. The germline V gene encodes CDR1 MNHEY and CDR2 SMNVEV (reference sequence). The CDR3 loop reads CASSSLSGKYEQYF. The CDR3 bases are TGTGCCAGCAGTTCCCTCTCAGGGAAATACGAGCAGTACTTC.

The sample holds many counts of this clonotype. This sequence joins TRBV14 and TRBJ2-1; 11 nucleotides agree with TRBD1. The CDR3 covers 20 residues. The V gene end was trimmed by 6 bases and the J gene end by 0 bases; junction bases not matched to a gene: 16. Germline CDR1 SGHDN, CDR2 FVKESK. CDR3 sequence (DNA): TGTGCCAGCAGTCAATTGGCCGGGACAGGGGGTGAGGACTCCTACAATGAGCAGTTCTTC. This gives the protein CASSQLAGTGGEDSYNEQFF.

In its sample, this clonotype was seen many times. This chain joins TRBV9 and TRBJ2-5; D is uncertain. The CDR3 extends over 14 amino acids. Germline V gene lookup returns CDR1 SGDLS and CDR2 YYNGEE. The V end was cut by 4 bases, the J end by 2 bases, with 12 bases between. The CDR3 region is CASSSLLEQETQYF. CDR3 in DNA: TGTGCCAGCAGCAGTCTCCTCGAACAAGAGACCCAGTACTTC.

This clonotype has a count of ten or more. The chain joins TRBV7-8 to TRBJ2-7, with 9 bases fitting TRBD1. CDR3 length equals 15 residues. Germline CDR1 and CDR2: SGHVS and FQNEAQ. V dropped 5 bases and J dropped 5; count of bases not matched to a gene: 10. As DNA, the CDR3 is TGTGCCAGCAGCCACCGCACCGGGACAGGGCACGAGCAGTACTTC. This sequence encodes CASSHRTGTGHEQYF.

This chain links TRBV5-1 with TRBJ1-5; D uncertain. CDR1 and CDR2 (germline): SGHRS, YFSETQ. The length of the CDR3 is 13 residues. V gave up 0 bases and J gave up 7 bases, with 8 bases separating them. The CDR3 spells CASSLVFGQPQHF. CDR3 coding DNA: TGCGCCAGCAGCTTGGTCTTCGGGCAGCCCCAGCATTTT.

This clonotype was seen at least ten times. The rearrangement joins TRBV5-1 to TRBJ2-7; 8 nucleotides agree with TRBD1. Germline V gives CDR1 SGHRS, CDR2 YFSETQ. The CDR3 sequence is 15 residues long. J lost 2 bases, V lost 4 bases, and 8 bases had no gene match. The DNA of the CDR3 is TGCGCCAGCAGCGGGGAGACAGGGGTCCCCTACGAGCAGTACTTC. It is translated as CASSGETGVPYEQYF.

The rearrangement uses TRBV20-1 and TRBJ2-5; 10 bases align to TRBD1. The J call could be wrong; TRBJ2-7 is a better fit for the DNA end. CDR3 size: 15 residues. Looked up from germline, CDR1 is DFQATT and CDR2 is SNEGSKA (reference sequence). The CDR3, as DNA: TGCAGTGCTAGAGCTGACAGGGGGCAAGGTTACGAGCAGTACTTC. Its translation is CSARADRGQGYEQYF.

V and J are TRBV12-3 or TRBV12-4 and TRBJ1-5; TRBD1 might be the D (5 bases). Trimming cost V 6 bases and J 0 bases, with 15 bases left between them. The CDR3 totals 16 residues. CDR3 residues: CASSTGRADSNQPQHF. The CDR3 DNA sequence: TGTGCCAGCAGCACAGGACGGGCTGATAGCAATCAGCCCCAGCATTTT.

The chain employs TRBV28 and TRBJ2-7; 7 bases are shared with TRBD1. Germline V gives CDR1 MDHEN, CDR2 SYDVKM. The CDR3 sequence is 13 residues long. V shed 5 bases and J 5 bases; nucleotides not matched to a gene: 6. The CDR3 spells CASSDDRADEQYF. The CDR3 DNA is TGTGCCAGCAGTGATGACAGGGCCGACGAGCAGTACTTC.

This clonotype has ten or more counts. DNA for the CDR3: TGTGCCAGCAGCTTAGATTGGGGGTTAGCCAAAAACATTCAGTACTTC. Its protein is CASSLDWGLAKNIQYF. V and J are TRBV7-8 and TRBJ2-4; tentatively, D is TRBD1 or TRBD2 (5 bases each). V was cut by 1 base and J by 0 bases, with 10 bases left in between. Germline V gene sequence: CDR1 SGHVS, CDR2 FQNEAQ. The length of the CDR3 is 16 residues.

This clonotype has a handful of counts. The chain employs TRBV9 and TRBJ2-7, with D tentatively TRBD1 or TRBD2 (7 bases each). This CDR3 contains 14 residues. Germline loops: CDR1 SGDLS, CDR2 YYNGEE. The V end was cut by 3 bases, the J end by 7 bases, with 17 bases between. The CDR3, as DNA: TGTGCCAGCAGCGCCATGCCAGGGGGAGGGGAGCAGTACTTC. Translated, it gives CASSAMPGGGEQYF.

This clonotype was seen at least ten times. The chain joins TRBV2 to TRBJ2-5, with D perhaps being TRBD1 or TRBD2 (6 bases each). V lost 5 bases to trimming and J lost 5 bases, with 12 bases between them. Per the germline V gene, CDR1 is SNHLY and CDR2 is FYNNEI. This CDR3 spans 13 amino acids. CDR3 protein: CASSRGLRETQYF. The CDR3 bases are TGTGCCAGCAGTCGGGGGCTAAGGGAGACCCAGTACTTC.

This clonotype was observed many times. The J gene is TRBJ2-3, the V gene TRBV7-2, with D perhaps TRBD2 (6 bases). The CDR3 consists of 13 residues. The germline V and J ends were trimmed by 5 bases and 6 bases, with 12 bases remaining between them. CDR1 and CDR2 from the germline V gene are SGHTA and FQGNSA. The CDR3 sequence: CASSRGTPDTQYF. CDR3 sequence (DNA): TGTGCCAGCAGCCGCGGGACGCCCGATACGCAGTATTTT.

Notes on this clonotype: This may be a read error, as it is one base from a much larger clone. The chain links TRBV5-5 to TRBJ2-5; TRBD1 aligns across 8 bases. Germline CDR1 reads SGHKS; CDR2 reads YYEKEE (reference sequence). This CDR3 has 13 residues. Trimming at V came to 4 bases and at J to 11 bases, leaving 10 bases not matched to a gene. In DNA, the CDR3 is TGTGCCAGCAGCAGGGACAGGCGTCTGGAGCAGTACTTC. Translation gives CASSRDRRLEQYF.

At least ten counts were recorded for this clonotype. The genes are TRBV7-8 and TRBJ1-2; D is unresolved. This CDR3 region has 15 residues. V was clipped by 2 bases and J by 0 bases, with 10 bases between them. Germline CDR1 reads SGHVS; CDR2 reads FQNEAQ. The CDR3 DNA sequence: TGTGCCAGCAGCTTAACGCATGTGTCTAACTATGGCTACACCTTC. Encoded protein: CASSLTHVSNYGYTF.

This clonotype was seen repeatedly, ten times or more. J is TRBJ1-4 and V is TRBV12-3 or TRBV12-4; 7 positions match TRBD1. The CDR3 covers 14 residues. After removal of 6 bases from V and 12 bases from J, the junction contained 13 bases not matched to a gene. The CDR3 nucleotides read TGTGCCAGCAGCTCCGGGACAGTGCTTGGGGAACTGTTTTTT. Its protein product is CASSSGTVLGELFF.

This clonotype has ten or more counts. The chain combines TRBV6-6 with TRBJ2-4, with D maybe TRBD2 (6 bases). Looked up from germline, CDR1 is MNHNY and CDR2 is SVGAGI (reference sequence). V lost 6 bases and J 13 bases, leaving 19 bases between the germline ends. The CDR3 contains 13 residues. The CDR3 is CASRQGSSGEQYF. CDR3 nucleotide sequence: TGTGCCAGCAGACAAGGGTCGTCGGGGGAGCAGTACTTC.